This TCR beta chain was observed in a study of blood T cells in healthy people across ages. Study results and caveats: Higher diversity and more naive CD4+ cells were features of long-lived donors, compared to aged donors. Per million T cells, TCR beta diversity dropped roughly linearly as age increased. Since the PBMCs were unsorted, naive and antigen-experienced cells could not be conclusively compared.

This CDR3 is built from 15 residues. In germline, CDR1 is LGHDT, CDR2 YNNKEL (reference sequence). The J segment lost 4 bases and the V segment lost 0 bases, leaving 5 bases of the junction unmatched. A second PCR of about 7 to 12 cycles used a sample-barcoded 5' primer and a J-beta primer mix. A single record per CDR3 protein comes from TCRdb applying MiXCR to the 5' RACE reads. Here the sample spans approximately 800,000 distinct CDR3 sequences, 60% to 80% being singletons. A remark on this clonotype: The antigen is undetermined.

The chain has TRBV3-1 and TRBJ1-1; 7 positions agree with TRBD1. The receptor comes from a man younger than 45 in good health. Sample: blood. The CDR3 spells CASSQDWDRSTEAFF. As DNA, the CDR3 is TGTGCCAGCAGCCAAGATTGGGACAGAAGCACTGAAGCTTTCTTT. Variable domain in full (rest from reference TRBV3-1 and TRBJ1-1): DTAVSQTPKYLVTQMGNDKSIKCEQNLGHDTMYWYKQDSKKFLKIMFSYNNKELIINETVPNRFSPKSPDKAHLNLHINSLELGDSAVYFCASSQDWDRSTEAFFGQGTRLTVV.